These T cell receptor beta chains were read from a single sample in a study of chemoradiotherapy in HPV16-positive cancers. The table came from immunoSEQ multiplex PCR; TCRdb's copy has only in-frame clones and leaves some out. The sample contains some 9,800 clones, about 75% of which appear only once. The specimen comprised tumor tissue, sampled from a patient who underwent chemoradiotherapy. These receptors came from a human donor with HPV-associated anogenital cancer. Each CDR3 is given with its conserved first and last residue. Each record gives: J gene, V gene, CDR3 protein.

TRBJ1-1 TRBV30 CAWSVRSFGFRTEAFF
TRBJ1-2 TRBV11-3 CASSPGRNPGYGYTF
TRBJ2-3 TRBV7-6 CASSKNTLSGSQDTQYF
TRBJ1-4 TRBV27 CASRKSGQGALSLVEKLFF
TRBJ2-7 TRBV28 CASSLQGGSYEQYF
TRBJ2-1 TRBV7-3 CASSLGVSGGSYNEQFF
TRBJ2-2 TRBV4-1 CASSLQGRGTGELFF
TRBJ2-1 TRBV18 CASSRGRVHEQFF
TRBJ2-5 TRBV10-1 CASSERMTGQETQYF
TRBJ1-2 TRBV7-2 CASSQTTGRTNYGYTF
TRBJ1-2 TRBV18 CASSPGTTGYGYTF
TRBJ2-3 TRBV19 CASSTGGGDTQYF
TRBJ2-2 TRBV7-2 CASSSRTRGGTGELFF
TRBJ1-5 TRBV30 CAWSVQDHQPQHF
TRBJ2-1 TRBV30 CAWSPPGLAGGLQFF
TRBJ1-4 TRBV30 CAWSPRGEKLFF
TRBJ1-1 TRBV6-5 CASSGDRVNEAFF
TRBJ1-2 TRBV6-5 CASSYQGAVDYTF
TRBJ2-1 TRBV6-1 CASSVTRFRYNEQFF
TRBJ1-5 TRBV10-2 CASSDRQYNQPQHF
TRBJ2-5 TRBV28 CASSLPRETQYF
TRBJ1-3 TRBV6-6 CASSYEGYTIYF
TRBJ2-1 TRBV10-3 CAISDPSSTSGSGEQFF
TRBJ1-2 TRBV9 CASSVPSGTGSGYTF
TRBJ2-1 TRBV5-1 CASSSPREAKYEQFF
TRBJ1-5 TRBV19 CASSLQGNGQPQHF
TRBJ1-2 TRBV30 CAWSLGNYGYTF
TRBJ2-3 TRBV5-1 CASSLVRGRGTDTQYF
TRBJ2-6 TRBV4-1 CASTKPGQGIPGANVLTF
TRBJ2-3 TRBV6-6 CASSSGTAGTDTQYF
TRBJ1-1 TRBV10-2 CASSESKGTREEAFF
TRBJ1-3 TRBV2 CASSELGNTIYF
TRBJ2-7 TRBV30 CAWSVGTYEQYF
TRBJ1-4 TRBV11-3 CASSTRQGAYEKLFF
TRBJ1-5 TRBV14 CASSQGLGRPQHF
TRBJ1-3 TRBV12-5 CASGPPGTGGGNTIYF
TRBJ1-2 TRBV7-3 CASSSGQGVGGYTF
TRBJ2-1 TRBV14 CASSQATRSPYNEQFF
TRBJ2-5 TRBV11-1 CASSLIAFDPEQETQYF
TRBJ2-6 TRBV7-2 CASSLVSGANVLTF
TRBJ1-1 TRBV6-1 CASSDVQGWAEAFF